The 5 T cell receptor beta chains below all came from one sample that was sequenced in a study of identical twins. MiXCR was run by TCRdb on the 5' RACE reads, yielding one entry per CDR3 protein. Among around 690,000 distinct CDR3 sequences, 21% were seen once, and the ten largest hold approximately 4.3%. This sample was also put to use in a study of T cells expressing NK-cell markers.

Input material: PBMCs. The receptors stem from a woman between 18 and 29 years old in good health.

Only a few counts were recorded for this clonotype. The genes are TRBV12-3 or TRBV12-4 and TRBJ2-3; 8 nucleotides line up with TRBD2. The V gene end was trimmed by 2 bases and the J gene end by 4 bases; junction bases not matched to a gene: 5. This CDR3 is built from 15 residues. The CDR3 nucleotides read TGTGCCAGCAGTTTATCCGGGGGGGCGGCAGATACGCAGTATTTT. This translates into CASSLSGGAADTQYF.

This clonotype was recorded at least ten times. The rearrangement links TRBV3-1 to TRBJ2-1; 10 bases are a match to TRBD2. This CDR3 contains 15 residues. Germline V lookup: CDR1 LGHDT, CDR2 YNNKEL (reference sequence). Trimming removed 0 bases from V and 6 bases from J; junction bases left unmatched: 2. The CDR3, as DNA: TGTGCCAGCAGCCAAGAGGGACTAGCGAGCAATGAGCAGTTCTTC. Protein sequence: CASSQEGLASNEQFF.

This chain uses TRBV12-3 or TRBV12-4 with TRBJ2-1; D is possibly TRBD1 (6 bases). The ends were cut back, 6 bases at V and 3 bases at J, with 15 bases in the middle. The CDR3 runs 15 residues. CDR3 in DNA: TGTGCCAGCAGCAAACAGGGCCCCATCTACAATGAGCAGTTCTTC. As protein: CASSKQGPIYNEQFF.

The chain is built from TRBV15 and TRBJ2-5, with 8 bases aligning to TRBD2. V lost 2 bases and J lost 5; bases outside the gene matches: 7. CDR1 LNHNV and CDR2 YYDKDF come from the germline V gene (reference sequence). There are 15 residues in the CDR3. CDR3 sequence (DNA): TGTGCCACCAGCAGACAAGCGGGAGTGTGGGAGACCCAGTACTTC. This gives the protein CATSRQAGVWETQYF.

The chain recombines TRBV23-1 with TRBJ2-7, with D possibly TRBD1 on 6 matching bases. TRBV23-1 is designated an ORF whose function remains uncertain. This CDR3 has 16 residues. The ends were cut back, 3 bases at V and 2 bases at J, with 17 bases in the middle. CDR3 in amino acids: CASSHMNERGTYEQYF. CDR3 nucleotide sequence: TGCGCCAGCAGTCATATGAATGAGAGGGGGACCTACGAGCAGTACTTC.